The following is a T cell receptor beta chain sequence with its context. The data originate from a study of blood T cells in healthy people across ages. Together with a sample-barcoded 5' primer, a J-beta primer mix was included in a second PCR lasting roughly 6 to 12 cycles. A single record per CDR3 protein comes from TCRdb applying MiXCR to the 5' RACE reads. Of roughly 1,500,000 distinct CDR3 sequences listed, 42% are singletons. This CDR3 has 16 residues. V lost 5 bases, J lost 3 bases, and 16 bases lay in between. This TCR derives from a woman between 18 and 29 years old in good health. The sequenced sample was blood. V usage is TRBV12-3 or TRBV12-4 and J usage is TRBJ1-4; the D is unclear. The CDR3 sequence is CASSPPVRQANEKLFF. CDR3 in DNA: TGTGCCAGCAGTCCACCCGTCCGGCAGGCTAATGAAAAACTGTTTTTT.